Shown below are 24 T cell receptor beta chains from a single sample sequenced in a study of T cell responses to AZD1222 COVID-19 vaccine (dated by TCRdb to the early 2020s). Read against the paper, the sample's time point label means: baseline before first vaccination. Library preparation was by the immunoSEQ multiplex PCR assay. TCRdb carries this immuneACCESS record with in-frame sequences only. Its versions omit some clonotypes, under half of them owing to an unresolved V gene in the studies checked, with the rest unexplained. This sample holds some 84,000 clones; 80% to 90% were observed only once. The ten largest clones represent roughly 16% of the sample. The sequences come from peripheral blood, collected on day 0 of AZD1222 vaccination. The source is an adult in good health.

The gene calls are TRBV5-5 and TRBJ2-3, with D uncertain. From germline, CDR1 is SGHKS and CDR2 YYEKEE (reference sequence). The CDR3 consists of 16 residues. V dropped 5 bases and J dropped 2 bases, with 18 bases sitting between them. The CDR3 DNA follows: TGTGCCAGCAGGGGTCAATGGAAGATTAACACAGATACGCAGTATTTT. It yields the protein CASRGQWKINTDTQYF.

To note about this clone: Relative to the germline gene, one junction end is altered; a read error may explain this. V usage is TRBV7-7 and J usage is TRBJ2-1; D gene ambiguous. Germline lookup yields CDR1 SSHAT and CDR2 FNYEAQ (reference sequence). CDR3 length equals 16 residues. For the CDR3, the DNA is TGTGCTAGCAGCCCAGCAGCGTCGCCCACCTACAATGAGCAGTTCTTC. As protein: CASSPAASPTYNEQFF.

CDR3 sequence: CALLDRPSRAEAFF. The DNA of the CDR3 is TGTGCCTTATTAGACAGGCCCTCTCGGGCTGAAGCTTTCTTT. V usage is TRBV30 and J usage is TRBJ1-1; D might be TRBD1 (6 bases). Trimming shortened V by 7 bases and J by 6 bases, and 21 bases separated the two germline ends. CDR1 is GTSNPN and CDR2 is SVGIG in the germline V gene (reference sequence). This CDR3 comprises 14 residues.

This clone was recorded only once. The chain employs TRBV7-9 and TRBJ2-2; 15 nucleotides align to TRBD2. The CDR3 spans 17 residues. From germline, CDR1 is SEHNR and CDR2 FQNEAQ (reference sequence). The V gene end was trimmed by 7 bases and the J gene end by 1 base; junction bases not matched to a gene: 4. The CDR3 loop is CASIAGLAGGNTGELFF. CDR3 sequence (DNA): TGTGCCAGCATCGCGGGACTAGCGGGGGGGAACACCGGGGAGCTGTTTTTT.

The chain uses TRBV5-1 and TRBJ1-6; D is undetermined. Germline values: CDR1 SGHRS, CDR2 YFSETQ. V was clipped by 2 bases and J by 5 bases, with 8 bases between them. This CDR3 region has 14 residues. The CDR3 DNA reads TGCGCCAGCAGCTTCGGCCAAGATAATTCACCCCTCCACTTT. The encoded protein is CASSFGQDNSPLHF.

This CDR3 reads CASGSGAGEQFF. The CDR3 DNA follows: TGTGCTAGCGGTTCGGGCGCGGGTGAGCAGTTCTTC. V gene TRBV7-7 combines with J gene TRBJ2-1; weak D call: TRBD2 (6 bases). There are 12 residues in the CDR3. Germline values: CDR1 SSHAT, CDR2 FNYEAQ (reference sequence).

This chain joins TRBV28 and TRBJ1-4, with D possibly matching TRBD1 (6 bases). The V gene's germline CDR1 is MDHEN and CDR2 SYDVKM. Trimming removed 2 bases from V and 6 bases from J, with 10 bases in between. The CDR3 has 14 amino acids. The DNA for the CDR3 is TGTGCCAGCAGTTTAACAGGGTCTTATGAAAAACTGTTTTTT. Its translation: CASSLTGSYEKLFF.

The V gene is TRBV3-1 (or the pseudogene TRBV3-2), the J gene TRBJ2-1; D gene uncertain. Germline V gene sequence: CDR1 LGHDT, CDR2 YNNKEL (reference sequence). The V gene lost 5 bases and the J gene lost 3 bases, with 11 bases spanning the gap. The CDR3 is 14 amino acids. The CDR3: CASSLRSIYNEQFF. CDR3 nucleotides: TGTGCCAGCAGCTTAAGAAGTATCTACAATGAGCAGTTCTTC.

The chain couples TRBV19 to TRBJ2-7; 8 positions agree with TRBD2. The CDR3 runs 18 residues. Per germline, CDR1 LNHDA and CDR2 SQIVND (reference sequence). V was clipped by 1 base and J by 8 bases; unmatched bases: 19. CDR3 bases: TGTGCCAGTAGTATAGTTCCAGCGGGAGTACCAAGCTCGTGGCAGCAGTACTTC. Residues: CASSIVPAGVPSSWQQYF.

V gene TRBV5-4 combines with J gene TRBJ1-5; 11 nucleotides match TRBD1. The CDR3 spans 15 residues. With V trimmed by 4 bases and J by 6 bases, 6 bases remained unmatched. The germline V gene encodes CDR1 SGHNT and CDR2 YYREEE (reference sequence). The CDR3 sequence: CASSQDRGLGQPQHF. Here the CDR3 DNA reads TGTGCCAGCAGCCAGGACAGGGGGCTTGGTCAGCCCCAGCATTTT.

The chain couples TRBV3-1 (or the pseudogene TRBV3-2) to TRBJ2-5; no reliable D call. The CDR3 covers 16 residues. Trimming removed 4 bases from V and 5 bases from J, with 20 bases in between. The germline V gene encodes CDR1 LGHDT and CDR2 YNNKEL (reference sequence). The CDR3 coding sequence is TGTGCCAGCAGCCCACGGAGTCTTACTTCGAGGGAGACCCAGTACTTC. Translation gives CASSPRSLTSRETQYF.

This clone turned up a few times. This chain uses TRBV11-2 with TRBJ2-5, with 10 bases identical to TRBD2. CDR1 SGHAT and CDR2 FQNNGV come from the germline V gene. This CDR3 region has 18 residues. V lost 5 bases to trimming and J lost 4 bases; unmatched junction nucleotides: 16. CDR3 region: CASSDLFGLAGDLETQYF. In DNA form, the CDR3 reads TGTGCCAGCAGCGACTTGTTTGGGCTAGCGGGAGATCTAGAGACCCAGTACTTC.

The rearrangement links TRBV12-3 or TRBV12-4 to TRBJ1-3, with D tentatively TRBD1 (6 bases). Trimming stripped 8 bases from V and 3 bases from J, with 8 bases between. The CDR3 is 12 residues long. Here the CDR3 DNA reads TGTGCCAGCGAGGGGGGTGGAAACACCATATATTTT. Translated: CASEGGGNTIYF.

V is TRBV6-5 and J is TRBJ2-1; D uncertain. Germline V gives CDR1 MNHEY, CDR2 SVGAGI. The CDR3 runs to 13 residues. Trimming pared 1 base from V and 7 bases from J, leaving 8 bases between. Written as DNA, the CDR3 is TGTGCCAGCAGTTACTTTAAAGGGAATGAGCAGTTCTTC. This translates into CASSYFKGNEQFF.

The chain recombines TRBV15 with TRBJ1-3; D possibly corresponds to TRBD1 (6 bases). The CDR3 totals 17 residues. V dropped 4 bases and J dropped 2 bases, with 18 bases sitting between them. CDR1 is LNHNV, CDR2 YYDKDF, per germline (reference sequence). CDR3 loop: CATSIQRGGSAGNTIYF. In DNA, the CDR3 is TGTGCCACCAGCATACAACGAGGGGGGAGTGCTGGAAACACCATATATTTT.

This sequence joins TRBV28 and TRBJ1-2, with D hard to call. Germline values: CDR1 MDHEN, CDR2 SYDVKM. This CDR3 comprises 12 residues. V lost 4 bases, J lost 4 bases, and 7 bases lay in between. Here the CDR3 DNA reads TGTGCCAGCAGTTCATCAAGCTATGGCTACACCTTC. It codes for CASSSSSYGYTF.

This clone was detected only a few times. The rearrangement uses TRBV7-3 and TRBJ1-1; D unresolved. Germline V gene lookup returns CDR1 SGHTA and CDR2 FQGTGA. The V and J ends lost 3 bases and 1 base respectively, with 6 bases between them. This CDR3 contains 13 residues. For the CDR3, the DNA is TGTGCCAGCAGCTTTAACAGGAACACTGAAGCTTTCTTT. Translated: CASSFNRNTEAFF.

The J gene is TRBJ2-3, the V gene TRBV7-2; the D gene is possibly TRBD2 (6 bases). V dropped 5 bases and J dropped 14 bases, with 23 bases sitting between them. CDR1 is SGHTA and CDR2 is FQGNSA in the germline V gene. This CDR3 comprises 14 residues. The DNA for the CDR3 is TGTGCCAGCAGCCAAACCGGAGAGCGGGCCCCGCCGTATTTT. Residues: CASSQTGERAPPYF.

The chain recombines TRBV6-6 with TRBJ2-7; unclear D gene. The germline V gene encodes CDR1 MNHNY and CDR2 SVGAGI (reference sequence). The CDR3 runs 12 residues. The V and J ends lost 2 bases and 6 bases respectively, with 8 bases between them. CDR3 loop: CASSYTAGEQYF. The DNA of the CDR3 is TGTGCCAGCAGTTACACCGCAGGCGAGCAGTACTTC.

The genes are TRBV27 and TRBJ1-1; D remains ambiguous. The CDR3 totals 14 residues. The V gene's germline CDR1 is MNHEY and CDR2 SMNVEV (reference sequence). Between the trimmed V and J ends, which lost 2 bases and 1 base, there was a span of 8 bases. CDR3 DNA sequence: TGTGCCAGCAGTTTAAACGGACGGAACACTGAAGCTTTCTTT. It yields the protein CASSLNGRNTEAFF.

This chain uses TRBV5-1 with TRBJ2-1, with D perhaps TRBD2 (6 bases). V was cut by 3 bases and J by 4 bases, with 14 bases left in between. In germline, CDR1 is SGHRS, CDR2 YFSETQ. The CDR3 is 15 residues long. DNA for the CDR3: TGCGCCAGCAGCTCGGGGGTTGTGGGTTACAATGAGCAGTTCTTC. Encoded protein: CASSSGVVGYNEQFF.

The CDR3 spells CASMNSDTDTQYF. CDR3 sequence (DNA): TGTGCCAGCATGAATAGCGACACAGATACGCAGTATTTT. The chain links TRBV28 to TRBJ2-3, with a tentative D call TRBD2 (5 bases). V lost 7 bases and J lost 2, with 10 bases in between. The CDR3 contains 13 residues. CDR1 is MDHEN and CDR2 is SYDVKM in the germline V gene.

This clone was detected only a few times. The chain employs TRBV5-1 and TRBJ2-2; 10 bases agree with TRBD1. The trim removed 3 bases at V and 7 bases at J, leaving 9 bases unmatched. The CDR3 runs to 16 residues. CDR1 and CDR2 (germline): SGHRS, YFSETQ. CDR3 in DNA: TGCGCCAGCAGCTCACCCGGGACAGGGGCTCTCGGGGAGCTGTTTTTT. Its translation is CASSSPGTGALGELFF.

The rearrangement links TRBV5-1 to TRBJ1-1; D is unresolved. Trimming pared 4 bases from V and 3 bases from J, leaving 16 bases between. The CDR3 is made up of 15 amino acids. Germline CDR1 and CDR2: SGHRS and YFSETQ. For the CDR3, the DNA is TGCGCCAGCAGCCCCCCCGGGGTTGGGTACACTGAAGCTTTCTTT. As protein: CASSPPGVGYTEAFF.